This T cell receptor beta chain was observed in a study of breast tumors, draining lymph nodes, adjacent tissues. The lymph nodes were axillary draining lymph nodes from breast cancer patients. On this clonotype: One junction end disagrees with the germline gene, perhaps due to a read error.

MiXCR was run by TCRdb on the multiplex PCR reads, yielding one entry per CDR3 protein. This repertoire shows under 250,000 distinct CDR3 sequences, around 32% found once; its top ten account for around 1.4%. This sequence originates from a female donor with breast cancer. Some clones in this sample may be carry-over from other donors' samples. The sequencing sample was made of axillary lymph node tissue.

The CDR3 here is CNASGRAYEQYF. CDR3 coding DNA: TGCAATGCTAGCGGGAGGGCCTACGAGCAATACTTC. The chain links TRBV20-1 to TRBJ2-7; 12 nucleotides match TRBD2. Germline CDR1 and CDR2: DFQATT and SNEGSKA (reference sequence). This CDR3 has 12 residues.